Listed below are T cell receptor beta chains from one sample, sequenced in a study of pediatric ulcerative colitis. The assay was immunoSEQ multiplex PCR, and TCRdb's table has in-frame clones only and misses some. In the table there are 57,000 or so clones, around 87% of which are singletons. The sample was blood. The receptors shown here come from a boy between 10 and 17 years old who was a control in a study of pediatric ulcerative colitis. Each CDR3 is given with its conserved first and last residue. The D gene is left open where the match is weak. Clone size is not always given. Where it is, it says once, few, many or a class for expanded clones.

V: TRBV6-6
D: .
size: .
J: TRBJ1-1
CDR3: CASSSWGGTEAFF
DNA: TGTGCCAGCAGTTCTTGGGGGGGCACTGAAGCTTTCTTT

V: TRBV2
D: .
size: .
J: TRBJ2-2
CDR3: CASKQNTGELFF
DNA: TGTGCCAGCAAACAGAACACCGGGGAGCTGTTTTTT

V: TRBV20-1
D: TRBD1
size: .
J: TRBJ1-2
CDR3: CSGRGPSGYTF
DNA: TGCAGCGGCAGGGGGCCTAGTGGCTACACCTTC

V: TRBV6-1
D: .
size: .
J: TRBJ1-3
CDR3: CASSEFLGPGSGNTIYF
DNA: TGTGCCAGCAGTGAATTTTTGGGCCCAGGCTCTGGAAACACCATATATTTT

V: TRBV2
D: .
size: .
J: TRBJ1-3
CDR3: CASSETGGGNTIYF
DNA: TGTGCCAGCAGTGAAACGGGGGGAGGAAACACCATATATTTT

V: TRBV7-9
D: .
size: .
J: TRBJ1-5
CDR3: CASSPEGDQPQHF
DNA: TGTGCCAGCAGCCCCGAGGGGGATCAGCCCCAGCATTTT

V: TRBV9
D: TRBD2
size: .
J: TRBJ2-1
CDR3: CASSDTGTSGKGEQFF
DNA: TGTGCCAGCAGCGATACCGGGACTAGCGGGAAGGGTGAGCAGTTCTTC

V: TRBV15
D: .
size: few
J: TRBJ1-5
CDR3: CATSRQGNQPQHF
DNA: TGTGCCACCAGCAGACAGGGTAATCAGCCCCAGCATTTT

V: TRBV9
D: .
size: .
J: TRBJ1-5
CDR3: CASSVGPFPDQPQHF
DNA: TGTGCCAGCAGCGTAGGGCCCTTCCCTGATCAGCCCCAGCATTTT

V: TRBV19
D: .
size: .
J: TRBJ1-2
CDR3: CASSFKFYGYTF
DNA: TGTGCCAGTAGTTTTAAGTTCTATGGCTACACCTTC

V: TRBV6-6
D: .
size: .
J: TRBJ2-2
CDR3: CAIQIYRGTGELFF
DNA: TGTGCCATCCAGATCTACCGCGGGACCGGGGAGCTGTTTTTT

V: TRBV5-1
D: .
size: few
J: TRBJ1-5
CDR3: CASSLAGASNQPQHF
DNA: TGCGCCAGCAGCTTGGCAGGGGCGAGCAATCAGCCCCAGCATTTT